One sample yielded the 15 T cell receptor beta chains listed below, sequenced in a study of blood T cell repertoires in COVID-19. Profiling relied on immunoSEQ multiplex PCR, and the TCRdb table lists in-frame clones only, not all of them. The sample lists 120,000 to 150,000 clones; 70% to 90% were seen once. Sequencing was carried out using peripheral blood. The receptor set was obtained from a human donor with acute or convalescent COVID-19. The donor label of this sample is uncertain.

This chain connects TRBV21-1 to TRBJ2-1; the D segment call TRBD2 is taken from the table without a DNA check. TRBV21-1 is marked as a pseudogene. This CDR3 is 17 amino acids long. CDR3 sequence (DNA): TGTGCCAGCAGCCCGAGGGGAGGACTAGCGGTCTACAATGAGCAGTTCTTC. It is translated as CASSPRGGLAVYNEQFF.

The chain couples TRBV19 to TRBJ2-3, with 8 positions matching TRBD1. Germline V lookup: CDR1 LNHDA, CDR2 SQIVND (reference sequence). Unmatched junction bases numbered 4, after V lost 4 bases and J lost 1 base. This CDR3 spans 15 amino acids. The CDR3 reads CASSTQGARTDTQYF. The CDR3 bases are TGTGCCAGTAGTACTCAGGGGGCTCGCACAGATACGCAGTATTTT.

This clone has just a few counts. The rearrangement uses TRBV4-2 and TRBJ1-5; 7 bases agree with TRBD1. Germline trimming cut 3 bases from V and 0 bases from J; bases unmatched to any gene: 8. This CDR3 spans 17 amino acids. Germline V lookup: CDR1 LGHNA, CDR2 YNFKEQ. The CDR3 DNA reads TGTGCCAGCAGCCACGAAGCAGGGGGACATAGCAATCAGCCCCAGCATTTT. Protein product: CASSHEAGGHSNQPQHF.

The chain uses TRBV18 and TRBJ2-3, with 7 bases fitting TRBD1. CDR3 length: 18 amino acids. The V and J ends lost 4 bases and 3 bases, in that order; junction bases with no gene match: 16. Germline-derived CDR1 and CDR2 are KGHSH and LQKENI. In DNA form, the CDR3 reads TGTGCCAGCTCACATATCGGCCCGGGACAGAAGTTAACAGATACGCAGTATTTT. Translating gives CASSHIGPGQKLTDTQYF.

V and J are TRBV6-2 or TRBV6-3 and TRBJ2-7, with 8 bases aligning to TRBD1. From germline, CDR1 is MNHEY and CDR2 SVGEGT. Trimming cost V 0 bases and J 6 bases; bases outside gene matches: 7. There are 15 residues in the CDR3. Here the CDR3 reads CASSYSDRDGREQYV. The CDR3 DNA reads TGTGCCAGCAGTTACTCGGACAGGGACGGTCGCGAGCAGTACGTC.

The chain joins TRBV6-2 or TRBV6-3 to TRBJ2-4; the match to TRBD1 covers 7 bases. Germline V gene data show CDR1 as MNHEY and CDR2 as SVGEGT. The V and J ends lost 2 bases and 6 bases, in that order; junction bases with no gene match: 10. The CDR3 spans 16 residues. This chain's CDR3 is CASSYPSGTVGNIQYF. The CDR3 DNA is TGTGCCAGCAGTTACCCTTCCGGGACAGTCGGAAACATTCAGTACTTC.

The J gene is TRBJ1-5, the V gene TRBV2, with D hard to call. Between the trimmed V and J ends, which lost 7 bases and 5 bases, there was a span of 12 bases. The germline CDR1 and CDR2 sequences are SNHLY and FYNNEI. This CDR3 has 13 residues. CDR3 in amino acids: CASTTQADQPQHF. The CDR3 DNA reads as TGTGCCAGCACGACCCAGGCTGATCAGCCCCAGCATTTT. The full variable domain, its missing parts supplied by reference TRBV2 and TRBJ1-5, is EPEVTQTPSHQVTQMGQEVILRCVPISNHLYFYWYRQILGQKVEFLVSFYNNEISEKSEIFDDQFSVERPDGSNFTLKIRSTKLEDSAMYFCASTTQADQPQHFGDGTRLSIL.

Regarding this clone: Other DNA sequences in this specimen translate into the identical CDR3. The V call is TRBV9, the J call TRBJ1-1; D remains unclear. Germline CDR1 SGDLS, CDR2 YYNGEE. CDR3 length equals 13 residues. V dropped 0 bases and J dropped 0 bases, with 3 bases sitting between them. The CDR3 DNA reads as TGTGCCAGCAGCGTAGCTGTGAACACTGAAGCTTTCTTT. Its translation: CASSVAVNTEAFF.

V usage is TRBV7-9 and J usage is TRBJ1-2, with no clear D. This CDR3 is 14 amino acids long. CDR1 and CDR2 (germline): SEHNR, FQNEAQ (reference sequence). V lost 1 base to trimming and J lost 4 bases, with 10 bases between them. CDR3 in DNA: TGTGCCAGCAGCTTAGACCTAGAACCCTATGGCTACACCTTC. Residues: CASSLDLEPYGYTF.

The chain links TRBV30 to TRBJ2-5; 11 nucleotides agree with TRBD1. The germline V gene has CDR1 GTSNPN and CDR2 SVGIG (reference sequence). The V gene end was trimmed by 5 bases and the J gene end by 7 bases; junction bases not matched to a gene: 6. CDR3 length: 13 residues. The CDR3: CAWAGTGGTTQYF. The CDR3 region has the DNA TGTGCCTGGGCCGGGACAGGGGGTACGACCCAGTACTTC.

The rearrangement uses TRBV5-1 and TRBJ2-1, with D unresolved. The CDR3 consists of 14 residues. Germline CDR1 reads SGHRS; CDR2 reads YFSETQ. V gave up 4 bases and J gave up 3 bases, with 11 bases separating them. The CDR3 coding sequence is TGCGCCAGCAGCACCGGCGGAAGCTACAATGAGCAGTTCTTC. Its protein product is CASSTGGSYNEQFF.

This sequence joins TRBV6-6 and TRBJ1-2; a weak D match, TRBD1 (5 bases). The CDR3 loop spans 15 amino acids. Trimming took 2 bases from V and 2 from J, leaving 12 bases between them. Germline-derived CDR1 and CDR2 are MNHNY and SVGAGI (reference sequence). CDR3 in amino acids: CASSYGGTTNYGYTF. The CDR3 DNA sequence: TGTGCCAGCAGTTACGGCGGGACTACGAACTATGGCTACACCTTC.

This clone was detected only once. The rearrangement joins TRBV29-1 to TRBJ1-4; tentative D call: TRBD1 (6 bases). V dropped 7 bases and J dropped 8 bases, with 17 bases sitting between them. Germline loops: CDR1 SQVTM, CDR2 ANQGSEA. The CDR3 consists of 13 residues. The CDR3: CSALQGFGEKLFF. As DNA, the CDR3 is TGCAGCGCCTTACAGGGTTTCGGGGAAAAACTGTTTTTT.

This chain connects TRBV2 to TRBJ2-2; 11 bases map to TRBD1. Trimming took 6 bases from V and 1 from J; bases not matched to a gene: 4. The germline CDR1 and CDR2 sequences are SNHLY and FYNNEI. The CDR3 has 16 amino acids. Here the CDR3 DNA reads TGTGCCAGCAGCGGACAGGGGGCTATGAACACCGGGGAGCTGTTTTTT. The encoded protein is CASSGQGAMNTGELFF.

The chain couples TRBV4-2 to TRBJ1-2, with TRBD1 matching 8 bases. The CDR3 is 16 amino acids. The J segment lost 5 bases and the V segment lost 1 base, leaving 9 bases of the junction unmatched. Per germline, CDR1 LGHNA and CDR2 YNFKEQ. Written as DNA, the CDR3 is TGTGCCAGCAGCCAAGTCCCCCAGGGGGCGCGTTATGGCTACACCTTC. Translating gives CASSQVPQGARYGYTF.